One sample yielded the 26 T cell receptor beta chains listed below, sequenced in a study of T cell repertoires in cytomegalovirus infection. These TCRs' antigens remain unknown. TCRdb independently ran MiXCR on the reads; one entry per CDR3 protein. Found here are about 900,000 distinct CDR3 sequences, roughly 30% of them singletons; the top ten hold around 15%. Sequences were derived from cultured CD8+ T cells from PBMCs, sampled from culture after CMV antigen stimulation. These receptor sequences come from a human donor in good health (CMV status not recorded). Some clones in this sample may be carry-over from other donors' samples.

This clonotype was recorded a few times. The CDR3 spells CASSLAGRVPDTQYF. Written as DNA, the CDR3 is TGTGCCAGCAGCTTAGCGGGCCGGGTCCCAGATACGCAGTATTTT. The chain is built from TRBV7-2 and TRBJ2-3, with D hard to call. Deletions cut 0 bases from V and 4 bases from J, with 11 bases between. CDR3 size: 15 residues. CDR1 SGHTA and CDR2 FQGNSA come from the germline V gene.

Many counts were recorded for this clonotype. The chain employs TRBV27 and TRBJ2-2, with unresolved D. Trimming pared 0 bases from V and 5 bases from J, leaving 4 bases between. Per germline, CDR1 MNHEY and CDR2 SMNVEV (reference sequence). CDR3 length: 13 amino acids. The CDR3 loop is CASSLSATGELFF. In nucleotides, the CDR3 is TGTGCCAGCAGTTTATCCGCGACCGGGGAGCTGTTTTTT.

This chain connects TRBV6-1 to TRBJ1-5; D possibly corresponds to TRBD1 (6 bases). The V gene lost 4 bases and the J gene lost 3 bases, with 16 bases spanning the gap. This CDR3 spans 16 amino acids. Germline V CDR1 and CDR2: MNHNS, SASEGT. The CDR3 protein is CASSAEGGPLNQPQHF. The CDR3 nucleotides are TGTGCCAGCAGTGCAGAAGGGGGTCCTCTCAATCAGCCCCAGCATTTT.

This clonotype showed up just a few times. This chain connects TRBV7-8 to TRBJ1-4; D is unresolved. From germline, CDR1 is SGHVS and CDR2 FQNEAQ. The V gene lost 5 bases and the J gene lost 0 bases, with 7 bases spanning the gap. The CDR3 runs 14 residues. CDR3 DNA sequence: TGTGCCAGCAGCCACTATGCAACTAATGAAAAACTGTTTTTT. It yields the protein CASSHYATNEKLFF. The full variable domain, its missing parts supplied by reference TRBV7-8 and TRBJ1-4, is GAGVSQSPRYKVAKRGQDVALRCDPISGHVSLFWYQQALGQGPEFLTYFQNEAQLDKSGLPSDRFFAERPEGSVSTLKIQRTQQEDSAVYLCASSHYATNEKLFFGSGTQLSVL.

The table lists this clonotype with many counts. V usage is TRBV6-2 or TRBV6-3 and J usage is TRBJ1-4; no reliable D call. The V end lost 0 bases, the J end lost 4 bases, and 9 bases lay between the germline ends. Germline assignment: CDR1 MNHEY and CDR2 SVGEGT. The CDR3 loop spans 15 amino acids. CDR3 DNA sequence: TGTGCCAGCAGTTACTCGAACGGTTATAATGAAAAACTGTTTTTT. Its translation: CASSYSNGYNEKLFF.

The chain is built from TRBV20-1 and TRBJ2-1; 9 positions agree with TRBD2. Germline V gives CDR1 DFQATT, CDR2 SNEGSKA (reference sequence). V lost 6 bases, J lost 4 bases, and 7 bases stayed unmatched. The CDR3 is 14 amino acids. The CDR3 loop reads CSANLAGSYNEQFF. The CDR3 DNA reads TGCAGTGCAAATCTAGCGGGGTCTTACAATGAGCAGTTCTTC.

V and J are TRBV5-4 and TRBJ2-7; TRBD2 matches at 7 bases. Germline trimming cut 2 bases from V and 5 bases from J; bases unmatched to any gene: 10. The CDR3 is 15 residues long. The germline gives CDR1 SGHNT, CDR2 YYREEE (reference sequence). The CDR3 sequence: CASSFPGGGRNEQYF. The CDR3 nucleotides are TGTGCCAGCAGCTTCCCCGGGGGAGGGAGGAACGAGCAGTACTTC.

In this sample, this clonotype turned up many times. J is TRBJ2-5 and V is TRBV6-1; TRBD1 is a possible D gene (6 bases). V was cut by 4 bases and J by 2 bases, with 11 bases left in between. Germline V lookup: CDR1 MNHNS, CDR2 SASEGT. CDR3 size: 14 residues. CDR3 coding DNA: TGTGCCAGCAGTGGGCTTGGACAGCAAGAGACCCAGTACTTC. Translating it yields CASSGLGQQETQYF.

The chain links TRBV4-1 to TRBJ1-5; no clear D gene. Germline CDR1 MGHRA, CDR2 YSYEKL. With 1 base removed from V and 6 bases from J, the gap between germline ends came to 7 bases. The CDR3 is made up of 13 amino acids. The CDR3 loop is CASSQVPGQPQHF. The CDR3, as DNA: TGCGCCAGCAGCCAAGTACCCGGTCAGCCCCAGCATTTT.

The sample holds a few counts of this clonotype. V and J are TRBV5-1 and TRBJ2-7, with TRBD1 identical over 8 bases. The ends lost 2 bases at V and 5 bases at J; junction bases unmatched: 3. The CDR3 has 13 residues. Germline V lookup: CDR1 SGHRS, CDR2 YFSETQ. The CDR3 region is CASSFRTGNEQYF. As DNA, the CDR3 is TGCGCCAGCAGCTTCCGGACAGGGAACGAGCAGTACTTC.

This rearrangement joins TRBV20-1 to TRBJ2-7, with D possibly matching TRBD1 (6 bases). Trimming took off 7 bases at V and 2 bases at J, with 18 bases between the two ends. The CDR3 loop spans 14 amino acids. Germline V CDR1 and CDR2: DFQATT, SNEGSKA (reference sequence). CDR3 amino acids: CSDTRGNLPYEQYV. In DNA, the CDR3 is TGCAGTGATACCAGGGGAAATCTCCCCTACGAGCAGTACGTC.

This clonotype appeared many times. The chain uses TRBV7-2 and TRBJ1-1; D gene unclear. In germline, CDR1 is SGHTA, CDR2 FQGNSA. V was clipped by 2 bases and J by 4 bases, with 11 bases between them. This CDR3 contains 14 residues. This CDR3 is CASSLSGSGTEAFF. The DNA for the CDR3 is TGTGCCAGCAGCTTATCTGGGTCGGGCACTGAAGCTTTCTTT.

This clonotype was detected once. The chain links TRBV12-3 or TRBV12-4 to TRBJ2-1; 7 positions agree with TRBD1. This CDR3 is built from 16 residues. Trimming cost V 5 bases and J 2 bases; bases outside gene matches: 9. The CDR3 is CASSPSAGTAYNEQFF. CDR3 DNA: TGTGCCAGCAGTCCCTCGGCCGGGACAGCCTACAATGAGCAGTTCTTC.

In this sample, this clonotype turned up many times. This chain connects TRBV2 to TRBJ1-2; the D is unclear. CDR1 and CDR2 from the germline V gene are SNHLY and FYNNEI. There are 12 residues in the CDR3. Trimming removed 6 bases from V and 1 base from J, with 6 bases in between. CDR3 nucleotides: TGTGCCAGCAGGGGGAGTAACTATGGCTACACCTTC. The encoded protein is CASRGSNYGYTF.

This clonotype was recorded once. The V and J genes are TRBV19 and TRBJ1-2; unclear D gene. Germline V gives CDR1 LNHDA, CDR2 SQIVND (reference sequence). With 5 bases removed from V and 4 bases from J, the gap between germline ends came to 17 bases. This CDR3 is 15 amino acids long. The CDR3 DNA reads as TGTGCCAGTAGTCCCAACCCAGACGGGTTCTATGGCTACACCTTC. It encodes CASSPNPDGFYGYTF.

The V call is TRBV19, the J call TRBJ2-7; 8 nucleotides agree with TRBD2. The trim removed 1 base at V and 6 bases at J, leaving 2 bases unmatched. Germline CDR1 reads LNHDA; CDR2 reads SQIVND (reference sequence). The CDR3 spans 13 residues. Here the CDR3 DNA reads TGTGCCAGTAGTATAGGCCTAGCGGGCGAGCAGTACGTC. Translated, it gives CASSIGLAGEQYV.

This clonotype was seen a single time. The chain has TRBV4-1 and TRBJ2-7, with D perhaps TRBD1 (6 bases). Trimming took 1 base from V and 5 from J, leaving 18 bases between them. From germline, CDR1 is MGHRA and CDR2 YSYEKL. The CDR3 loop spans 16 amino acids. This CDR3 is CASSQAHRDMVNEQYF. The CDR3 DNA follows: TGCGCCAGCAGCCAAGCACACCGGGACATGGTCAACGAGCAGTACTTC.

This clonotype was detected a few times. The rearrangement uses TRBV24-1 and TRBJ2-1, with TRBD1 identical over 7 bases. With V trimmed by 3 bases and J by 3 bases, 7 bases remained unmatched. The germline V gene has CDR1 KGHDR and CDR2 SFDVKD. The CDR3 runs 16 residues. CDR3 sequence: CATSDPQTGFYNEQFF. As DNA, the CDR3 is TGTGCCACCAGTGATCCGCAGACAGGGTTCTACAATGAGCAGTTCTTC.

This clonotype was recorded a few times. This chain joins TRBV29-1 and TRBJ2-3; 14 bases are a match to TRBD2. The CDR3 contains 15 residues. J was trimmed by 2 bases and V by 4 bases; bases with no gene match: 2. Germline CDR1 SQVTM, CDR2 ANQGSEA. CDR3 nucleotides: TGCAGCGTTGGGGGACTAGCGGGGGTCACAGATACGCAGTATTTT. Amino acids: CSVGGLAGVTDTQYF.

V is TRBV13 and J is TRBJ1-1, with a weak D call TRBD1 (6 bases). In germline, CDR1 is PRHDT, CDR2 FYEKMQ (reference sequence). The CDR3 covers 16 residues. V was trimmed by 0 bases and J by 0 bases, leaving 11 bases between them. This chain's CDR3 is CASSLGFQGMNTEAFF. The CDR3 bases are TGTGCCAGCAGCTTAGGTTTTCAGGGGATGAACACTGAAGCTTTCTTT.

There are many counts of this clonotype. J is TRBJ2-7 and V is TRBV5-1; D uncertain. The V gene's germline CDR1 is SGHRS and CDR2 YFSETQ. This CDR3 region has 14 residues. V was trimmed by 1 base and J by 4 bases, leaving 12 bases between them. The CDR3 protein is CASSLRRAPYEQYF. The CDR3 region has the DNA TGCGCCAGCAGCTTGCGTCGGGCACCTTACGAGCAGTACTTC. Filled out from reference TRBV5-1 and TRBJ2-7, the complete variable domain reads KAGVTQTPRYLIKTRGQQVTLSCSPISGHRSVSWYQQTPGQGLQFLFEYFSETQRNKGNFPGRFSGRQFSNSRSEMNVSTLELGDSALYLCASSLRRAPYEQYFGPGTRLTVT.

This clonotype showed up many times. The chain recombines TRBV7-6 with TRBJ1-1; the match to TRBD1 covers 7 bases. Germline loops: CDR1 SGHVS, CDR2 FNYEAQ. V shed 5 bases, J shed 1 base, and the junction held 4 bases outside the gene matches. This CDR3 region has 14 residues. The CDR3 is CASSRGQQNTEAFF. The DNA for the CDR3 is TGTGCCAGCAGCCGGGGACAGCAGAACACTGAAGCTTTCTTT. Full variable domain (missing parts from reference TRBV7-6 and TRBJ1-1): GAGVSQSPRYKVTKRGQDVALRCDPISGHVSLYWYRQALGQGPEFLTYFNYEAQQDKSGLPNDRFSAERPEGSISTLTIQRTEQRDSAMYRCASSRGQQNTEAFFGQGTRLTVV.

The sample holds one count of this clonotype. A much larger clone sits a single nucleotide away, making a read error possible. The chain carries TRBV7-3 and TRBJ2-2, with D possibly being TRBD1 (6 bases). The CDR3 consists of 13 residues. The V gene's germline CDR1 is SGHTA and CDR2 FQGTGA. CDR3 in amino acids: CANSRRGTGELFF. CDR3 coding DNA: TGTGCCAACAGCCGCAGGGGCACCGGGGAGCTGTTTTTT. The full variable domain, rest sourced from reference TRBV7-3 and TRBJ2-2, is GAGVSQTPSNKVTEKGKYVELRCDPISGHTALYWYRQSLGQGPEFLIYFQGTGAADDSGLPNDRFFAVRPEGSVSTLKIQRTERGDSAVYLCANSRRGTGELFFGEGSRLTVL.

The chain is built from TRBV6-5 and TRBJ2-2; 7 bases are a match to TRBD2. The CDR3 is 15 amino acids. V shed 6 bases and J 6 bases; nucleotides not matched to a gene: 10. Per the germline V gene, CDR1 is MNHEY and CDR2 is SVGAGI. CDR3 in amino acids: CASSERLAVAGELFF. Written as DNA, the CDR3 is TGTGCCAGCAGCGAACGACTAGCAGTGGCCGGGGAGCTGTTTTTT.

This clonotype was recorded at least ten times. The chain is built from TRBV6-2 or TRBV6-3 and TRBJ2-1; D remains ambiguous. The germline V gene has CDR1 MNHEY and CDR2 SVGEGT. This CDR3 spans 13 amino acids. The V and J ends lost 5 bases and 0 bases respectively, with 5 bases between them. The CDR3 bases are TGTGCCAGCAGTGAGCTCTCCTACAATGAGCAGTTCTTC. This encodes CASSELSYNEQFF.

The V gene is TRBV2, the J gene TRBJ2-5; maybe TRBD1 (6 bases). V gave up 2 bases and J gave up 5 bases, with 9 bases separating them. The germline gives CDR1 SNHLY, CDR2 FYNNEI. The CDR3 length is 13 residues. In DNA, the CDR3 is TGTGCCAGCAGTGAATGGCAGGGGGAGACCCAGTACTTC. Amino acid sequence: CASSEWQGETQYF.